The rows below give T cell receptor beta chains drawn from one sample of a study of shared clonotypes between healthy human individuals. TCRdb's table, derived via immunoSEQ multiplex PCR, lists solely in-frame clones and lacks some. The table has roughly 2.2 million clones, more than 85% seen once; the top ten hold around 0.4%. Material: naive CD4+ T cells from PBMCs. The receptors shown here come from a man younger than 35 in good health. Some clones in this sample may be carry-over from other donors' samples. CDR3s include the opening cysteine and the closing phenylalanine or tryptophan. A D gene is named only where the DNA matches it firmly. The listing skips clone size in some rows; elsewhere it reads once, few, many or a size class.

clone_size,d_call,j_call,v_call,cdr3_aa,cdr3_nt
-,-,TRBJ2-1,TRBV7-2,CASSLVGGSLYNEQFF,TGTGCCAGCAGCTTAGTTGGTGGAAGTCTGTACAATGAGCAGTTCTTC
-,-,TRBJ1-1,TRBV2,CASSENGITEAFF,TGTGCCAGCAGTGAAAACGGGATCACTGAAGCTTTCTTT
-,-,TRBJ1-4,TRBV28,CASSSFGTRREKLFF,TGTGCCAGCAGTTCCTTTGGGACTCGTCGTGAAAAACTGTTTTTT
-,-,TRBJ2-5,TRBV5-5,CAGSLGPGEETQYF,TGTGCCGGCAGCTTGGGTCCAGGGGAAGAGACCCAGTACTTC
-,-,TRBJ2-2,TRBV2,CASSLDPNTGELFF,TGTGCCAGCAGTTTGGACCCGAACACCGGGGAGCTGTTTTTT
-,-,TRBJ1-1,TRBV19,CASSIARRGLTEAFF,TGTGCCAGTAGTATAGCTAGGAGGGGTCTCACTGAAGCTTTCTTT
-,TRBD1,TRBJ1-5,TRBV7-8,CASSPNRGRGNQPQHF,TGTGCCAGCAGCCCCAACAGGGGGCGCGGAAATCAGCCCCAGCATTTT
-,-,TRBJ1-1,TRBV18,CASSLVRDDYEAFF,TGTGCCAGCTCACTAGTCCGAGACGACTATGAAGCTTTCTTT
-,-,TRBJ1-2,TRBV14,CASSVTVNYGYTF,TGTGCCAGCAGCGTCACGGTAAACTATGGCTACACCTTC
-,TRBD1,TRBJ1-2,TRBV27,CASSLDSGQIYGYTF,TGTGCCAGCAGTTTAGACTCGGGACAGATCTATGGCTACACCTTC
once,TRBD2,TRBJ2-3,TRBV13,CASSLGLAGLLGDTQYF,TGTGCCAGCAGCCTTGGACTAGCGGGCCTCCTGGGGGATACGCAGTATTTT
-,-,TRBJ1-4,TRBV28,CASSLLTSRWEKLFF,TGTGCCAGCAGTTTACTGACTTCGAGGTGGGAAAAACTGTTTTTT
-,-,TRBJ2-7,TRBV30,CAWDTRGGEQYF,TGTGCCTGGGATACTAGAGGAGGCGAGCAGTACTTC
-,TRBD1,TRBJ2-3,TRBV2,CASSRDGRGHYTQYF,TGTGCCAGCAGCCGGGACGGCAGGGGGCATTATACGCAGTATTTT
-,-,TRBJ2-4,TRBV28,CASSSQGPHIQYF,TGTGCCAGCAGTTCCCAGGGTCCGCACATTCAGTACTTC
-,-,TRBJ2-7,TRBV27,CASSLVRGPYEQYF,TGTGCCAGCAGTTTAGTCAGGGGCCCCTACGAGCAGTACTTC
-,-,TRBJ2-7,TRBV6-5,CASSYSTYYEQYF,TGTGCCAGCAGTTACTCCACTTATTACGAGCAGTACTTC
-,-,TRBJ2-3,TRBV5-1,CASSPTAVGDTQYF,TGCGCCAGCAGCCCCACAGCGGTGGGGGATACGCAGTATTTT
-,TRBD2,TRBJ2-3,TRBV4-2,CASSLRTSGGAEDTQYF,TGTGCCAGCAGCCTGAGGACTAGCGGGGGGGCTGAGGATACGCAGTATTTT
-,-,TRBJ1-4,TRBV7-9,CASSLSGGTNEKLFF,TGTGCCAGCAGCTTATCGGGAGGGACTAATGAAAAACTGTTTTTT
-,-,TRBJ2-1,TRBV4-1,CASSQEYVRSYNEQFF,TGCGCCAGCAGCCAAGAGTACGTTCGCTCCTACAATGAGCAGTTCTTC
-,-,TRBJ2-1,TRBV5-1,CASSSVAGSYNEQFF,TGCGCCAGCAGCTCGGTGGCAGGCTCCTACAATGAGCAGTTCTTC